This paragraph reports one TCR beta chain. Researchers ran the PCR with 60 Vbeta and 13 Jbeta primers. The repertoire was sequenced with immunoSEQ multiplex PCR; TCRdb's copy has only in-frame clones and lacks some. The table lists 130,000 or so clones, around 84% of them singletons, with under 3% in the top ten. The record originates from a study of cytomegalovirus exposure and HLA in healthy donors. Sequencing input: PBMCs. The TCR comes from a woman younger than 30 in good health and CMV-seropositive.

CDR3 in amino acids: CASSLGQGVFNQPQHF. The CDR3 region has the DNA TGTGCCAGCAGCTTGGGACAGGGAGTATTCAATCAGCCCCAGCATTTT. The rearrangement links TRBV5-5 to TRBJ1-5; 7 bases map to TRBD1. CDR1 is SGHKS and CDR2 is YYEKEE in the germline V gene (reference sequence). The ends lost 0 bases at V and 3 bases at J; junction bases unmatched: 6. This CDR3 contains 16 residues.